Each of the 10 T cell receptor beta chains below was sequenced from the same sample in a study of T cells generated in artificial thymic organoids. Semi-nested PCR with reverse primers in the TRAC or TRBC constant regions amplified each chain separately. Using its own MiXCR run on the 5' RACE reads, TCRdb lists one record per CDR3 protein. The sample yields about 8,500 distinct CDR3 sequences, about 18% seen once. Sequencing was carried out using naive CD8+ T cells from the thymus. Subset noted: CD3+TCRalphabeta+CD8SP T cells; for blood, CD45RO-CCR7+ naive CD8+ T cells. These receptors were taken from a human donor who gave cord blood stem cells for thymic organoid culture, a cardiac surgery patient who gave postnatal thymus, or a blood donor (not recorded which).

This clonotype counts as medium-sized. The rearrangement links TRBV9 to TRBJ2-7; D gene ambiguous. V was clipped by 4 bases and J by 0 bases, with 8 bases between them. Germline assignment: CDR1 SGDLS and CDR2 YYNGEE. The CDR3 runs to 13 residues. The CDR3 bases are TGTGCCAGCAGCCCGGAGAGCTCCTACGAGCAGTACTTC. Protein sequence: CASSPESSYEQYF.

This clonotype was observed many times. This chain joins TRBV5-1 and TRBJ2-1; weak D call: TRBD2 (5 bases). The CDR3 sequence is 12 residues long. V lost 0 bases and J lost 9, with 7 bases in between. Germline V lookup: CDR1 SGHRS, CDR2 YFSETQ. DNA of the CDR3: TGCGCCAGCAGCTTGGCCGGGGTTGAGCAGTTCTTC. It translates to CASSLAGVEQFF.

This clonotype occurred many times. The V and J genes are TRBV11-2 and TRBJ1-1; D perhaps matches TRBD1 (6 bases). V was clipped by 5 bases and J by 4 bases, with 23 bases between them. The germline CDR1 and CDR2 sequences are SGHAT and FQNNGV. The CDR3 has 17 amino acids. CDR3 in amino acids: CASSPPGYDRRVTEAFF. The DNA of the CDR3 is TGTGCCAGCAGCCCTCCAGGGTACGACAGGAGGGTCACTGAAGCTTTCTTT.

This clonotype was observed at least ten times. This sequence joins TRBV6-2 or TRBV6-3 and TRBJ2-1; D gene uncertain. In germline, CDR1 is MNHEY, CDR2 SVGEGT. This CDR3 is 13 amino acids long. Trimming removed 5 bases at V and 0 bases at J, with 5 bases between. The CDR3 sequence is CASSLSSYNEQFF. The CDR3 nucleotides are TGTGCCAGCAGTCTGTCCTCCTACAATGAGCAGTTCTTC.

To note about this clonotype: Sequence at one end of the junction differs from germline and may be a read error. The CDR3 bases are TGCAGCCTCTGGACTAGCGGACGCACAGATACGCGGTATTTT. Its protein is CSLWTSGRTDTRYF. The rearrangement joins TRBV29-1 to TRBJ2-3; TRBD2 matches at 10 bases. The CDR3 is 14 amino acids. Germline-derived CDR1 and CDR2 are SQVTM and ANQGSEA.

This clonotype was found a few times. This could be a read error, since a much larger clone is one nucleotide away. The chain uses TRBV4-1 and TRBJ2-2; no clear D. Trimming took off 4 bases at V and 4 bases at J, with 13 bases between the two ends. Germline CDR1 and CDR2: MGHRA and YSYEKL. The CDR3 covers 15 residues. The CDR3 loop reads CASSPRNGSTGELFF. Written as DNA, the CDR3 is TGCGCCAGCAGCCCAAGGAATGGGTCCACCGGGGAGCTGTTTTTT.

The table lists this clonotype with many counts. V usage is TRBV7-9 and J usage is TRBJ2-1; weak D call: TRBD2 (5 bases). Germline values: CDR1 SEHNR, CDR2 FQNEAQ (reference sequence). This CDR3 comprises 14 residues. Trimming removed 1 base from V and 3 bases from J, with 7 bases in between. The CDR3 nucleotides read TGTGCCAGCAGCTTAGTTGACTACTACAATGAGCAGTTCTTC. Translating it yields CASSLVDYYNEQFF.

By sample fraction, this clonotype is medium-sized (0.01 to 0.1%). V gene TRBV10-3 combines with J gene TRBJ2-7; 15 bases agree with TRBD2. The J segment lost 6 bases and the V segment lost 3 bases, leaving 3 bases of the junction unmatched. Germline V lookup: CDR1 ENHRY, CDR2 SYGVKD. The CDR3 contains 15 residues. DNA for the CDR3: TGTGCCATCAGTGACTCGGGACTAGCGGGAGGCGAGCAGTACTTC. It encodes CAISDSGLAGGEQYF.

V is TRBV7-6 and J is TRBJ2-1; a possible D gene is TRBD2 (6 bases). Germline values: CDR1 SGHVS, CDR2 FNYEAQ. V shed 1 base and J shed 6 bases, with 10 bases lying between them. This CDR3 region has 14 residues. The CDR3: CASSLEGGTNEQFF. The DNA of the CDR3 is TGTGCCAGCAGCTTAGAGGGCGGGACCAATGAGCAGTTCTTC.

This clonotype is medium-sized (0.01 to 0.1%) within its sample. The chain couples TRBV7-9 to TRBJ2-1, with TRBD1 matching 11 bases. The CDR3 covers 16 residues. Trimming cost V 7 bases and J 6 bases; bases outside gene matches: 11. In germline, CDR1 is SEHNR, CDR2 FQNEAQ (reference sequence). CDR3 sequence (DNA): TGTGCCAGCACCCGGAGTATGGGACAGGGGGTCAATGAGCAGTTCTTC. It translates to CASTRSMGQGVNEQFF.